This TCR beta chain was identified during a study of T cell responses to AZD1222 COVID-19 vaccine. For the study at large: Samples with a second dose at about 4 or about 12 weeks were pooled together. Study conclusions and caveats: Only a handful of people who got AZD1222 tested seropositive at baseline. Spike-specific TCR depth and breadth grew after two AZD1222 doses. CD4 TCRs covered the whole spike, strongest at regions 160-218 and 743-854.

Worth noting for this clone: The target antigen is unknown.

Generated by immunoSEQ multiplex PCR, the TCRdb table keeps only in-frame clones and is missing some. This sample has 90,000 to 150,000 clones; 75% to 90% occur once, and the top ten carry roughly 2.4%. The receptor was isolated from an adult in good health. The input for sequencing was peripheral blood, taken on day 0 of AZD1222 vaccination.

The CDR3 DNA is TGTGCCAGCAGTGCGCTGACAGGGGCCAGCTCTGGAAACACCATATATTTT. Residues: CASSALTGASSGNTIYF. The chain combines TRBV6-1 with TRBJ1-3, with 8 bases fitting TRBD1. Germline CDR1 reads MNHNS; CDR2 reads SASEGT. CDR3 length: 17 residues. J was trimmed by 0 bases and V by 4 bases; bases with no gene match: 8.